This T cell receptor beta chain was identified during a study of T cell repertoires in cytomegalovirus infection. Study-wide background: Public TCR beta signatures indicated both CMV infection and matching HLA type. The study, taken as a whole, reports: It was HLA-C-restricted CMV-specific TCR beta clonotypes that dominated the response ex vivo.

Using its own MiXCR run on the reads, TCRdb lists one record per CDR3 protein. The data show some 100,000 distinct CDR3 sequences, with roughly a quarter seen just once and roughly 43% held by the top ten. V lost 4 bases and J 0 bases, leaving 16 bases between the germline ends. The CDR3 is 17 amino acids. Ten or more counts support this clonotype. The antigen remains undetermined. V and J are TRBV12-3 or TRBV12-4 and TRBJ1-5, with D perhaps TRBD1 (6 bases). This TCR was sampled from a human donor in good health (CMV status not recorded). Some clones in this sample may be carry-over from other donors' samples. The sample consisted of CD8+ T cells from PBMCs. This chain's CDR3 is CASSSVAGDYSNQPQHF. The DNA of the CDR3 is TGTGCCAGCAGTTCAGTGGCAGGGGATTATAGCAATCAGCCCCAGCATTTT.